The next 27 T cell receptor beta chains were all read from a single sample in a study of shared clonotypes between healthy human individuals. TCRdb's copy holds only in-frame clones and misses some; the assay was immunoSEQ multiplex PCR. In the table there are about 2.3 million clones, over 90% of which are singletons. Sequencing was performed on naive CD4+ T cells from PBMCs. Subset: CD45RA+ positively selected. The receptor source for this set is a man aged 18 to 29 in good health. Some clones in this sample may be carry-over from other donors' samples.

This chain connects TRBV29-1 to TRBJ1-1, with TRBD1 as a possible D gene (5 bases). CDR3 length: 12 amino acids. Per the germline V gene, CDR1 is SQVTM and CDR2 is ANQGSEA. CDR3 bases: TGCAGTGTGAAATTAGGGGACACTGAAGCTTTCTTT. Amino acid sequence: CSVKLGDTEAFF.

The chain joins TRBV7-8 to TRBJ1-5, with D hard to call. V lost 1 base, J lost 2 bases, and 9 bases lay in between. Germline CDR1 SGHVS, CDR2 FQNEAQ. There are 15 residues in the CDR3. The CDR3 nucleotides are TGTGCCAGCAGCTTAGGACCCGGGGGCAATCAGCCCCAGCATTTT. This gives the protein CASSLGPGGNQPQHF.

The CDR3 DNA follows: TGTGCCAGCAGCGGGAAGGTTCAGTTGGATACGCAGTATTTT. Amino acids: CASSGKVQLDTQYF. The rearrangement joins TRBV25-1 to TRBJ2-3, with a tentative D call TRBD2 (5 bases). The CDR3 sequence is 14 residues long. Trimming took 6 bases from V and 6 from J, leaving 16 bases between them. Germline CDR1 and CDR2: MGHDK and SYGVNS.

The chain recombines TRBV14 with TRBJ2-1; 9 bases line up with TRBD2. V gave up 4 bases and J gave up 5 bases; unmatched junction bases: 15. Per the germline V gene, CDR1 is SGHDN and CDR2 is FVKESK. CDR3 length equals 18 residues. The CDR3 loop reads CASSRRLTSGRNNNEQFF. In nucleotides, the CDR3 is TGTGCCAGCAGCCGAAGGCTTACAAGCGGGAGGAACAACAATGAGCAGTTCTTC.

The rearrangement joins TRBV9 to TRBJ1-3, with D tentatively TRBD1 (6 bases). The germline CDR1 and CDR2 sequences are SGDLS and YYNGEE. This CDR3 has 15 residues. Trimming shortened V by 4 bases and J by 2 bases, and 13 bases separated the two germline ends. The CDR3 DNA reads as TGTGCCAGCAGCAGCGATTCAGGGGCTGGAAACACCATATATTTT. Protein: CASSSDSGAGNTIYF.

The CDR3 DNA sequence: TGTGCCAGCTCGGCCTATAGCAATCAGCCCCAGCATTTT. Translating gives CASSAYSNQPQHF. The rearrangement uses TRBV6-1 and TRBJ1-5; D gene uncertain. The germline V gene encodes CDR1 MNHNS and CDR2 SASEGT. The V and J ends lost 8 bases and 0 bases respectively, with 8 bases between them. This CDR3 is built from 13 residues.

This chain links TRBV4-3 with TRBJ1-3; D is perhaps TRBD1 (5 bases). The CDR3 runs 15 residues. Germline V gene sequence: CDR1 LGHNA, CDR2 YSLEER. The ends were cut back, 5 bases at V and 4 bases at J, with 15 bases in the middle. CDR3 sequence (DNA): TGCGCCAGCAGCTCTCACCGGGACTCAGGAAACACCATATATTTT. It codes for CASSSHRDSGNTIYF.

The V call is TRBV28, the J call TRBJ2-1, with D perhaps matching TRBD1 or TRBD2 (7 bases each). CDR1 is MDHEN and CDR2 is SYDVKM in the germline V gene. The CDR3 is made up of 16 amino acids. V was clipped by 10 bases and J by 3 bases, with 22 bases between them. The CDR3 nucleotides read TGTGCCATCACAGGGGCGGCTAGCGGAAGCTACAATGAGCAGTTCTTC. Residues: CAITGAASGSYNEQFF.

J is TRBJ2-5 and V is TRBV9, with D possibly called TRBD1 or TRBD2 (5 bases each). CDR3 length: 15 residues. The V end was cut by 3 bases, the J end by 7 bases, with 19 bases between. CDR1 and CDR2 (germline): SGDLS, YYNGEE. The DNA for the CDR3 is TGTGCCAGCAGCGAACAGGCCCGTCTGGGGGTGACCCAGTACTTC. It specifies CASSEQARLGVTQYF.

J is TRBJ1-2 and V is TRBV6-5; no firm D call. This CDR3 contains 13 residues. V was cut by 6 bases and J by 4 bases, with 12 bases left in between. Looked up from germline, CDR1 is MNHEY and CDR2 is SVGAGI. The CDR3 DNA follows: TGTGCCAGCAGGACACCGGACCCCTATGGCTACACCTTC. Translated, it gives CASRTPDPYGYTF.

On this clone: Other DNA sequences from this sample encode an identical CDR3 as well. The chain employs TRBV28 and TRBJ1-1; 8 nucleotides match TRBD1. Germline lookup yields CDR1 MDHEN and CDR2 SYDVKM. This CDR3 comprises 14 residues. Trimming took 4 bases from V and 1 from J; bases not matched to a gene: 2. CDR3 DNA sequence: TGTGCCAGCAGTTCGACAGGGGCGAACACTGAAGCTTTCTTT. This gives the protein CASSSTGANTEAFF.

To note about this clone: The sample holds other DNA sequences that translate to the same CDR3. The CDR3 loop reads CASSLGGGTYEQYF. In DNA form, the CDR3 reads TGCGCCAGCAGCCTCGGTGGCGGGACCTACGAGCAGTACTTC. V and J are TRBV5-1 and TRBJ2-7; TRBD2 is a possible D gene (6 bases). Looked up from germline, CDR1 is SGHRS and CDR2 is YFSETQ. The CDR3 contains 14 residues. V lost 4 bases to trimming and J lost 2 bases, with 13 bases between them.

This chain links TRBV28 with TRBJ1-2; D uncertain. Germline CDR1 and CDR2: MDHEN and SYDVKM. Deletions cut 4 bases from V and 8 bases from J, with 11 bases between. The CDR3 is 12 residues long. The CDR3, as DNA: TGTGCCAGCAGTTGGGCCCGGGGAGGCTACACCTTC. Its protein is CASSWARGGYTF.

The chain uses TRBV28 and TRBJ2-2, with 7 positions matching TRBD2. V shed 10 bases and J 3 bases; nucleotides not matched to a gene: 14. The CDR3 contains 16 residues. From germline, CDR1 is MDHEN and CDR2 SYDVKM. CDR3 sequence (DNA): TGTGCCACCAAACCTTCGACTAGCTTGCACACCGGGGAGCTGTTTTTT. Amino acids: CATKPSTSLHTGELFF.

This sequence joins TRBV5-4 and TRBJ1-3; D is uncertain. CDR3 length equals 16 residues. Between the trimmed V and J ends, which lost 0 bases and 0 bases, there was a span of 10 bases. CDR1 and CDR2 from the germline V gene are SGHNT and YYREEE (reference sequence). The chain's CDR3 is CASSLGGSLSGNTIYF. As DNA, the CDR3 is TGTGCCAGCAGCTTGGGGGGTTCCCTCTCTGGAAACACCATATATTTT.

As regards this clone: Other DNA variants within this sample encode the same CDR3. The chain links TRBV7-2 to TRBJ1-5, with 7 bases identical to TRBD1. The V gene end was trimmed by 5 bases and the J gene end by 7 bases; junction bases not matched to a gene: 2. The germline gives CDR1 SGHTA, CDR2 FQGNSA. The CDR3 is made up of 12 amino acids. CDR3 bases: TGTGCCAGCAGCCTGACAGGGCAGCCCCAGCATTTT. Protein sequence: CASSLTGQPQHF.

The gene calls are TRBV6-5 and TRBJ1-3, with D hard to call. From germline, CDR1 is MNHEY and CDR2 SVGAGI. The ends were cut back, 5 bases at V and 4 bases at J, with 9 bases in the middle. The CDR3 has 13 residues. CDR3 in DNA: TGTGCCAGCAGTGCCTCGCGAGGAAACACCATATATTTT. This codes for CASSASRGNTIYF.

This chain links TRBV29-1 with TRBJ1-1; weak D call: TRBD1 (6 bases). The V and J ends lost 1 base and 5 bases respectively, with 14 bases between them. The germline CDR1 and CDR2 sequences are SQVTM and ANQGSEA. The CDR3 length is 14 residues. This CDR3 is CSVEAGRGRTEAFF. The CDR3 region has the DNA TGCAGCGTTGAAGCCGGCAGGGGTAGGACTGAAGCTTTCTTT. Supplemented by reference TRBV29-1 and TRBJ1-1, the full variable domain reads SAVISQKPSRDICQRGTSLTIQCQVDSQVTMMFWYRQQPGQSLTLIATANQGSEATYESGFVIDKFPISRPNLTFSTLTVSNMSPEDSSIYLCSVEAGRGRTEAFFGQGTRLTVV.

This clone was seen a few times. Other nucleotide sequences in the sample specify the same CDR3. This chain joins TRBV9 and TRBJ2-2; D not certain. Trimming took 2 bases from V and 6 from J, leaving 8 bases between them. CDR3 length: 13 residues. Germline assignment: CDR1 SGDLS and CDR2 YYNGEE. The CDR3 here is CASSVGIPGELFF. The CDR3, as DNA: TGTGCCAGCAGCGTTGGGATTCCCGGGGAGCTGTTTTTT.

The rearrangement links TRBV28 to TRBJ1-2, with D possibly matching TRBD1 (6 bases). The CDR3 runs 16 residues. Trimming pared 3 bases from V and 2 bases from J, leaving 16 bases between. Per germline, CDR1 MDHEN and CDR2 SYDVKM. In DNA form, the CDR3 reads TGTGCCAGCAGTTTTGGTGGGGCAGGGGTAAACTATGGCTACACCTTC. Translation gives CASSFGGAGVNYGYTF.

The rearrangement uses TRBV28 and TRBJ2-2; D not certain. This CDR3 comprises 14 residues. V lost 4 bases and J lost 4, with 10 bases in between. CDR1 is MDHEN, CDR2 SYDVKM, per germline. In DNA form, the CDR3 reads TGTGCCAGCAGTTCCCCGGCGAGCACCGGGGAGCTGTTTTTT. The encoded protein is CASSSPASTGELFF.

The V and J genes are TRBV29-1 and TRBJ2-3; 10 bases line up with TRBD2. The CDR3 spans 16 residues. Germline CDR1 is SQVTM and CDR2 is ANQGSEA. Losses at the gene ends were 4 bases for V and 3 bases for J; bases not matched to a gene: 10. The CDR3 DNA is TGCAGCGTTGGAGGGACTAGCGAGAAAAGTACAGATACGCAGTATTTT. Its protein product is CSVGGTSEKSTDTQYF.

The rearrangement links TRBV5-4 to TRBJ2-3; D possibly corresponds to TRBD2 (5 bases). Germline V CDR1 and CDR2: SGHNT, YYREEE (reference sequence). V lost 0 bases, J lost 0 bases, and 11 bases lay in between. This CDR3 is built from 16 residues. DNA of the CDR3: TGTGCCAGCAGCTTGGGGGCTCCGGGGAGCACAGATACGCAGTATTTT. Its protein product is CASSLGAPGSTDTQYF.

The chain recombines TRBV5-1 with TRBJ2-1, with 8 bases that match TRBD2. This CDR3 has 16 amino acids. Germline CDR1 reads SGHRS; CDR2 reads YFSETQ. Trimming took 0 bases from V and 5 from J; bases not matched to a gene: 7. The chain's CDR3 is CASSLVGASGHNEQFF. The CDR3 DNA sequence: TGCGCCAGCAGCTTGGTGGGCGCTAGCGGGCACAATGAGCAGTTCTTC.

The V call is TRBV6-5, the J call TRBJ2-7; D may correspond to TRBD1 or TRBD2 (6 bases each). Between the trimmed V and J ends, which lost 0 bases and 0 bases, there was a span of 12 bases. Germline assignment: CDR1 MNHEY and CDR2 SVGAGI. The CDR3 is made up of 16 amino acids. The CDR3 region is CASSYSGGLSSYEQYF. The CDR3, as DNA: TGTGCCAGCAGTTACTCGGGGGGCCTTAGCTCCTACGAGCAGTACTTC.

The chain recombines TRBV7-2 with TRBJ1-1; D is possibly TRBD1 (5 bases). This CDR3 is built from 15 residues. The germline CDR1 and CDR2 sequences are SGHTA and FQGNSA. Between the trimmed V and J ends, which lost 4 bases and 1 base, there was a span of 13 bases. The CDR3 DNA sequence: TGTGCCAGCAGCTGGGGTCTGGGGGGGAACACTGAAGCTTTCTTT. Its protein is CASSWGLGGNTEAFF.

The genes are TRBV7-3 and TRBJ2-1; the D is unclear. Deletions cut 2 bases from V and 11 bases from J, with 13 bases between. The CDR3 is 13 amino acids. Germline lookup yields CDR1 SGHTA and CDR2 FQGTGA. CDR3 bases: TGTGCCAGCAGCTTATCCGCCCGAAGTAAGCAGTTCTTC. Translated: CASSLSARSKQFF.